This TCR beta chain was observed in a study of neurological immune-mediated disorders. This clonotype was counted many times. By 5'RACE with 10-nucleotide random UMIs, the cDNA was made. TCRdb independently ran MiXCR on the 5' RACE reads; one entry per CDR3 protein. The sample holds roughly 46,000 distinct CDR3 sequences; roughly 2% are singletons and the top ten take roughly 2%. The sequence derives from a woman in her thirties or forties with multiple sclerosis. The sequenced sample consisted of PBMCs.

The CDR3 sequence: CASSYGQGNSPLHF. The CDR3 DNA reads TGTGCCAGCAGTTACGGGCAGGGTAATTCACCCCTCCACTTT. The chain combines TRBV6-6 with TRBJ1-6, with D possibly TRBD1 on 5 matching bases. Germline CDR1 reads MNHNY; CDR2 reads SVGAGI (reference sequence). With 2 bases removed from V and 6 bases from J, the gap between germline ends came to 8 bases. The CDR3 loop spans 14 amino acids.